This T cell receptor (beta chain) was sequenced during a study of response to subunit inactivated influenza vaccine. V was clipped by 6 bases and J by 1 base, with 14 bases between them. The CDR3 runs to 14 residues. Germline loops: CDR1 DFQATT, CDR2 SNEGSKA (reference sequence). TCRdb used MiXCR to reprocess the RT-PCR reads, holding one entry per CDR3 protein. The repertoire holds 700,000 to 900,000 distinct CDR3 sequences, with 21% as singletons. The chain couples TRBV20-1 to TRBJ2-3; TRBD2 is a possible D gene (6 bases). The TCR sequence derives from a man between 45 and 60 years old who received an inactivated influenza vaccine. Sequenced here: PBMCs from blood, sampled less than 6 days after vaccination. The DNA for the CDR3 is TGCAGTGCCAACCCTTCTAGCGGCACAGATACGCAGTATTTT. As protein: CSANPSSGTDTQYF.